This TCR beta chain was identified during a study of T cell responses to AZD1222 COVID-19 vaccine. Analysis merged second doses at about 4 or about 12 weeks. Details on this clone: As yet, its antigen is unknown.

Measured with immunoSEQ multiplex PCR; TCRdb has only the in-frame clones, and not every one. The sample holds approximately 190,000 clones, 80% to 95% seen once. The study, taken as a whole, reports: Sampling that yielded the repertoires occurred only after the peak T cell response. Only six or seven AZD1222 recipients tested seropositive at baseline.

This sequence originates from an adult who received the AZD1222 COVID-19 vaccine. The material sequenced was peripheral blood, taken 28 days after the second AZD1222 dose.

CDR3 nucleotide sequence: TGTGCCAGTAGTACCCTGGACGGAGGCCAGTATGGCTACACCTTC. It translates to CASSTLDGGQYGYTF. The chain uses TRBV19 and TRBJ1-2; no clear D. The V end was cut by 4 bases, the J end by 5 bases, with 17 bases between. Germline V gene lookup returns CDR1 LNHDA and CDR2 SQIVND (reference sequence). The CDR3 sequence is 15 residues long.